One T cell receptor beta chain is described in this entry. This clonotype has ten or more counts. The antigen it binds to is not known. It has no much larger one-base neighbor in the sample; base qualities were not kept. This sample was taken from a study of neurological immune-mediated disorders (dated by TCRdb to between 2018 and 2021). For context, the study as a whole: Of the approximately 34 multiple sclerosis patients, some 30 had relapsing-remitting MS and 3 had secondary progressive MS. The study compared peripheral blood TCR-beta repertoires of HTLV-I-associated myelopathy (HAM/TSP) patients, multiple sclerosis patients and healthy controls using UMI-based sequencing. The 95 to 120 TCR-beta libraries covered PBMC samples along with longitudinal samples, technical triplicates, and paired sorted CD4+ and CD8+ T-cell subsets. The cohort comprised 68 subjects: about 14 HAM/TSP patients, 34 multiple sclerosis patients and 20 healthy controls.

General findings and caveats noted by the study authors: Across subjects, expanded clones never shared an identical CDR3 amino acid sequence, which suggests that the TCR-beta repertoires in every group were private. TCR clonal expansion was highest in HAM/TSP patients and lowest in MS patients, with MS patients falling below even healthy controls. Repertoires from 18 of 34 MS patients were grouped by phylogenetic analysis into a cluster of related CDR3 sequences, suggesting a possible repertoire-level signature. The MS cluster was not associated with any clinical or MRI features, and the authors stated that larger cohorts are needed.

For unsorted PBMC libraries, 2 million PBMCs were used after storage in RNAlater at -80 degrees C until RNA extraction. The multiple sclerosis patients were enrolled in a US clinical protocol that used magnetic resonance imaging to evaluate disease progression. PBMCs were separated from peripheral blood using Ficoll-Hypaque density gradient centrifugation and then cryopreserved in liquid nitrogen. According to the germline V gene (reference sequence), CDR1 reads DFQATT and CDR2 reads SNEGSKA. From its cysteine to its phenylalanine, the CDR3 spans 17 amino acids. Of the read, only the CDR3 DNA is kept; its 51 bases are in frame from base 1. The germline V end is reduced by 0 bases and the J end by 0 bases; junction bases left unmatched: 5. To synthesize cDNA, template-switch 5'RACE was performed with a primer carrying a 10-nucleotide random unique molecular identifier so that each TCR transcript was tagged. Each sequencing run produced over 160 million TCR-beta sequences covering 15-18 subjects. The RNeasy kit was used for extraction of total RNA. TCR-beta VDJ regions were amplified with primers for the TCR constant region and the 5'RACE anchor, using the KAPA Real-time Library Amplification kit. Sample indexes and Illumina adaptors were added in a first PCR, and a second PCR then increased library yield. After Ampure bead purification, the TCR product of roughly 650 bp was size-selected on a 2% E-gel SizeSelection system. Before pooling, library quality was checked on a Bioanalyzer, concentration was measured with Qubit, and libraries were quantified with the Kapa Library Quantification kit. An Illumina HiSeq 2500 sequenced the libraries paired-end 2 x 150 bp. To increase sequence diversity, about 25-31% phiX was spiked into each library pool. As for the authors' bioinformatics: The UMI-based MiGEC pipeline processed quality-filtered reads and removed over 80% of raw TCR sequences during error correction. VDJ genes were aligned to IMGT germline references, and each clonotype was defined by a unique CDR3 amino acid sequence together with V-J genes. Clonal expansion, Shannon diversity and CDR3 relatedness (CalcPairwiseDistances, ClusterSamples) were evaluated with VDJtools, and phylogenetic trees were built with CLCbio workbench. Expanded clones were defined as having at least 8 unique UMIs, based on coefficient-of-variation modelling across technical triplicates. The public sequencing data were trimmed at Q25 with fastp and processed into clonotypes with MiXCR by TCRdb, which kept only in-frame beta chains. CDR3 protein duplicates are merged, each entry listing the most common genes and DNA. These V and J calls are TCRdb output, not the study's own analysis. Here the sample has 40,000 to 50,000 distinct CDR3 sequences; about 2.3% occur a single time. The top ten clonotypes cover roughly 12% of the sample.

The sample comprised PBMCs. This TCR came from a man aged 25 to 40 with multiple sclerosis. The chain is assembled from TRBV20-1 and TRBJ1-6; TRBD1 fits 7 bases in the junction. The DNA sequence is as follows: TGCAGTGCTAGAGAGGAGACAGGGAGCTCCTATAATTCACCCCTCCACTTT. Translated, it gives CSAREETGSSYNSPLHF.